One sample yielded the 20 T cell receptor beta chains listed below, sequenced in a study of Tregs in tolerant kidney transplant recipients. No cognate antigen is known for these TCRs. Produced via immunoSEQ multiplex PCR; TCRdb's table is partial and in-frame only. The repertoire holds tens of thousands of clones, with around 95% as singletons. The sequenced sample was Tregs from blood cultured with allogeneic cells. These TCRs come from a human donor in good health.

The rearrangement links TRBV5-6 to TRBJ1-1; D perhaps matches TRBD1 (5 bases). Trimming took 2 bases from V and 5 from J, leaving 13 bases between them. The CDR3 loop spans 14 amino acids. Germline V lookup: CDR1 SGHDT, CDR2 YYEEEE. CDR3 in amino acids: CASSFGGRLTEAFF. CDR3 DNA: TGTGCCAGCAGCTTCGGGGGTCGACTAACTGAAGCTTTCTTT.

This rearrangement joins TRBV10-2 to TRBJ2-2; 10 bases are a match to TRBD1. The CDR3 is 16 residues long. Trimming cost V 4 bases and J 7 bases; bases outside gene matches: 9. Germline CDR1 WSHSY, CDR2 SAAADI. DNA of the CDR3: TGCGCCAGCAGTGTCCAGGGACAGGGGAGAATCGGGGAGCTGTTTTTT. Encoded protein: CASSVQGQGRIGELFF.

The V call is TRBV5-1, the J call TRBJ1-3; 9 nucleotides line up with TRBD1. Trimming removed 1 base from V and 4 bases from J; junction bases left unmatched: 6. Germline CDR1 is SGHRS and CDR2 is YFSETQ. The CDR3 sequence is 16 residues long. The CDR3 region has the DNA TGCGCCAGCAGCTTGTTCGAACAGGGGGCCGGAAACACCATATATTTT. Its protein product is CASSLFEQGAGNTIYF. Looking up the rest from reference TRBV5-1 and TRBJ1-3 gives the full variable domain: KAGVTQTPRYLIKTRGQQVTLSCSPISGHRSVSWYQQTPGQGLQFLFEYFSETQRNKGNFPGRFSGRQFSNSRSEMNVSTLELGDSALYLCASSLFEQGAGNTIYFGEGSWLTVV.

This chain joins TRBV7-9 and TRBJ1-3; no clear D. There are 16 residues in the CDR3. CDR1 SEHNR and CDR2 FQNEAQ come from the germline V gene (reference sequence). Trimming pared 7 bases from V and 0 bases from J, leaving 16 bases between. CDR3: CASTIFTSDSGNTIYF. CDR3 coding DNA: TGTGCCAGCACAATTTTTACGAGCGACTCTGGAAACACCATATATTTT.

The rearrangement joins TRBV21-1 to TRBJ1-2; whether TRBD1, the table's D call, matches the DNA was not checked. TRBV21-1 is marked as a pseudogene. The CDR3 is 14 amino acids. The CDR3 bases are TGTGCCAGCAGCCGGGACAGGGGTTCCTATGGCTACACCTTC. It yields the protein CASSRDRGSYGYTF.

V and J are TRBV6-6 and TRBJ1-3; D possibly corresponds to TRBD1 (5 bases). From germline, CDR1 is MNHNY and CDR2 SVGAGI (reference sequence). The CDR3 sequence is 16 residues long. V dropped 7 bases and J dropped 2 bases, with 18 bases sitting between them. In DNA, the CDR3 is TGTGCCAGCACCTTTACGGGGGGAGGCACTGGAAACACCATATATTTT. It encodes CASTFTGGGTGNTIYF.

This clone was counted once. The rearrangement links TRBV10-3 to TRBJ2-1, with 12 positions matching TRBD2. Per the germline V gene, CDR1 is ENHRY and CDR2 is SYGVKD. J was trimmed by 4 bases and V by 10 bases; bases with no gene match: 5. This CDR3 comprises 14 residues. The CDR3 coding sequence is TGTGCCACCGTACTAGCGGGGGGATACAATGAGCAGTTCTTC. This sequence encodes CATVLAGGYNEQFF.

The chain recombines TRBV11-1 with TRBJ1-4; D remains ambiguous. Per germline, CDR1 SGHAT and CDR2 FQDESV (reference sequence). V lost 2 bases, J lost 5 bases, and 9 bases lay in between. The CDR3 contains 14 residues. CDR3 in DNA: TGTGCCAGCAGCTTATTTTCAAGAAATGAAAAACTGTTTTTT. Encoded protein: CASSLFSRNEKLFF.

The chain is built from TRBV7-6 and TRBJ2-7; D is tentatively TRBD1 or TRBD2 (5 bases each). V was clipped by 5 bases and J by 4 bases, with 15 bases between them. This CDR3 comprises 14 residues. CDR1 SGHVS and CDR2 FNYEAQ come from the germline V gene. The CDR3 spells CASSRIGETYEQYF. The CDR3 DNA reads TGTGCCAGCAGCCGCATAGGGGAGACGTACGAGCAGTACTTC.

The rearrangement uses TRBV27 and TRBJ2-7; possibly TRBD1 for D (5 bases). Germline V CDR1 and CDR2: MNHEY, SMNVEV (reference sequence). CDR3 size: 15 residues. V dropped 2 bases and J dropped 2 bases, with 13 bases sitting between them. In DNA, the CDR3 is TGTGCCAGCAGTTTAAAGCAGGGTGTCGCCTACGAGCAGTACTTC. Protein: CASSLKQGVAYEQYF.

This sequence joins TRBV11-2 and TRBJ2-7; D is possibly TRBD1 or TRBD2 (6 bases each). Trimming pared 5 bases from V and 4 bases from J, leaving 21 bases between. CDR1 and CDR2 from the germline V gene are SGHAT and FQNNGV. The CDR3 has 16 residues. CDR3 in DNA: TGTGCCAGCAGCCTAAGGCCCGACGGGGGCAGGTACGAGCAGTACTTC. Amino acid sequence: CASSLRPDGGRYEQYF.

The CDR3 region is CASSPMGRVVKNEQFF. The CDR3 DNA reads as TGTGCCAGCAGCCCTATGGGGAGGGTTGTAAAAAATGAGCAGTTCTTC. The chain has TRBV11-2 and TRBJ2-1, with 7 bases aligning to TRBD2. Per germline, CDR1 SGHAT and CDR2 FQNNGV. With 5 bases clipped from V and 7 bases from J, the junction kept 14 bases outside the gene matches. CDR3 size: 16 residues.

The chain uses TRBV5-1 and TRBJ2-5, with D perhaps TRBD2 (6 bases). Germline CDR1 SGHRS, CDR2 YFSETQ. The CDR3 sequence is 14 residues long. V was clipped by 4 bases and J by 4 bases, with 14 bases between them. The CDR3 DNA is TGCGCCAGCAGCCCGACTAGTTCGGCAGAGACCCAGTACTTC. Amino acid sequence: CASSPTSSAETQYF.

The V and J genes are TRBV6-5 and TRBJ1-2; 9 nucleotides align to TRBD1. V was clipped by 2 bases and J by 2 bases; unmatched bases: 6. CDR3 length: 16 residues. Looked up from germline, CDR1 is MNHEY and CDR2 is SVGAGI. This chain's CDR3 is CASSYAPGQGNYGYTF. The CDR3 nucleotides read TGTGCCAGCAGTTACGCCCCGGGACAGGGAAACTATGGCTACACCTTC.

The chain recombines TRBV5-1 with TRBJ1-1; 7 nucleotides align to TRBD1. Germline lookup yields CDR1 SGHRS and CDR2 YFSETQ. CDR3 length equals 13 residues. J gave up 9 bases and V 0 bases, and 5 bases lay outside the gene matches. Written as DNA, the CDR3 is TGCGCCAGCAGCTTGGTGGCAGGGGGGAAAGCTTTCTTT. It encodes CASSLVAGGKAFF.

This chain uses TRBV14 with TRBJ2-7, with 8 nucleotides matching TRBD1. Germline CDR1 SGHDN, CDR2 FVKESK. This CDR3 comprises 16 residues. Trimming took 4 bases from V and 5 from J; bases not matched to a gene: 13. The DNA for the CDR3 is TGTGCCAGCAGCCCCCTATCAGGGACAGGACCTGACGAGCAGTACTTC. Translation: CASSPLSGTGPDEQYF. Filled out from reference TRBV14 and TRBJ2-7, the complete variable domain reads EAGVTQFPSHSVIEKGQTVTLRCDPISGHDNLYWYRRVMGKEIKFLLHFVKESKQDESGMPNNRFLAERTGGTYSTLKVQPAELEDSGVYFCASSPLSGTGPDEQYFGPGTRLTVT.

V usage is TRBV5-1 and J usage is TRBJ2-1; D uncertain. The V end was cut by 5 bases, the J end by 6 bases, with 12 bases between. This CDR3 spans 13 amino acids. CDR1 and CDR2 (germline): SGHRS, YFSETQ. DNA of the CDR3: TGCGCCAGCAGGTCCCTTCTTACCAATGAGCAGTTCTTC. This encodes CASRSLLTNEQFF.

V usage is TRBV6-1 and J usage is TRBJ2-1; maybe TRBD1 (6 bases). CDR3 length equals 12 residues. Germline lookup yields CDR1 MNHNS and CDR2 SASEGT. The V and J ends lost 4 bases and 14 bases respectively, with 15 bases between them. The CDR3 nucleotides are TGTGCCAGCAGTGCCCACGGACAGAGAGAGTTCTTC. It translates to CASSAHGQREFF.

In regard to this clone: This same CDR3 is encoded by further DNA sequences in the sample. The chain links TRBV7-9 to TRBJ1-1; D remains unclear. Germline-derived CDR1 and CDR2 are SEHNR and FQNEAQ (reference sequence). Trimming removed 3 bases from V and 2 bases from J, with 7 bases in between. The CDR3 has 13 residues. The CDR3 bases are TGTGCCAGCAGCTTCGGATCTAACACTGAAGCTTTCTTT. Its protein product is CASSFGSNTEAFF.

The chain links TRBV27 to TRBJ1-1, with D possibly matching TRBD1 (5 bases). The CDR3 is 13 amino acids. Germline V CDR1 and CDR2: MNHEY, SMNVEV (reference sequence). The V and J ends lost 1 base and 4 bases respectively, with 7 bases between them. This CDR3 reads CASSLFGGTEAFF. CDR3 sequence (DNA): TGTGCCAGCAGTTTATTTGGGGGCACTGAAGCTTTCTTT.